This is a list of T cell receptor beta chains from one sample in a study of shared T cell receptors in the human thymus. TCRdb's copy holds only in-frame clones and misses some; the assay was immunoSEQ multiplex PCR. The repertoire holds around 730,000 clones, with roughly 85% as singletons. The data were also submitted as part of a second study, on human thymus T cells.

The specimen was thymocytes. The receptors originated from a girl under three years old with a congenital heart defect. Both conserved end residues are part of each CDR3. Each record gives: V gene, J gene, clone size, D gene, CDR3 DNA, CDR3 protein. A D gene is named only where the DNA matches it firmly. The size of a clone is reported for some rows only, either as once, few or many, or as a class for expanded clones.

v_gene: TRBV11-1
j_gene: TRBJ2-2
abundance: .
d_gene: TRBD2
CDR3nt: TGTGCCAGCAGCTTAGGGAGACTAGCGGGGGACCCGAACACCGGGGAGCTGTTTTTT
CDR3aa: CASSLGRLAGDPNTGELFF

v_gene: TRBV5-4
j_gene: TRBJ1-5
abundance: .
d_gene: TRBD1
CDR3nt: TGTGCCAGCAGCTTGGGGGGGACAGAGTATAGCAATCAGCCCCAGCATTTT
CDR3aa: CASSLGGTEYSNQPQHF

v_gene: TRBV5-1
j_gene: TRBJ2-2
abundance: .
d_gene: TRBD1
CDR3nt: TGCGCCAGCAGCATAGAGGACAGGGCGCACACCGGGGAGCTGTTTTTT
CDR3aa: CASSIEDRAHTGELFF

v_gene: TRBV4-1
j_gene: TRBJ2-7
abundance: .
d_gene: TRBD2
CDR3nt: TGCGCCAGCAGCCAAATACTAGCGGGGGGTTCCTACGAGCAGTACTTC
CDR3aa: CASSQILAGGSYEQYF

v_gene: TRBV30
j_gene: TRBJ1-5
abundance: .
d_gene: TRBD1
CDR3nt: TGTGCCTGGAGTGTGGGACAGGGGGAAGGTCAGCCCCAGCATTTT
CDR3aa: CAWSVGQGEGQPQHF

v_gene: TRBV7-9
j_gene: TRBJ1-2
abundance: .
d_gene: .
CDR3nt: TGTGCCGGCTTCGACAGTCCAGCTAACTATGGCTACACCTTC
CDR3aa: CAGFDSPANYGYTF

v_gene: TRBV28
j_gene: TRBJ1-2
abundance: .
d_gene: .
CDR3nt: TGTGCCAGCAGTTTATCCAGACAGATTAACTATGGCTACACCTTC
CDR3aa: CASSLSRQINYGYTF

v_gene: TRBV5-1
j_gene: TRBJ2-7
abundance: .
d_gene: .
CDR3nt: TGCGCCAGCAGCTTGGGGGATCGTGGGTACGAGGGCAGGAGCTACGAGCAGTACTTC
CDR3aa: CASSLGDRGYEGRSYEQYF

v_gene: TRBV14
j_gene: TRBJ1-1
abundance: .
d_gene: .
CDR3nt: TGTGCCAGCAGCCTCCAAGGGGTGAACACTGAAGCTTTCTTT
CDR3aa: CASSLQGVNTEAFF

v_gene: TRBV27
j_gene: TRBJ1-4
abundance: few
d_gene: TRBD1
CDR3nt: TGTGCCAGCAGACCCAAAAAACCGGGACAGGGTTACCCCGCAACTAATGAAAAACTGTTTTTT
CDR3aa: CASRPKKPGQGYPATNEKLFF

v_gene: TRBV7-4
j_gene: TRBJ2-2
abundance: .
d_gene: TRBD2
CDR3nt: TGTGCCAGCCGCCTCCGGGGGGAGAACACCGGGGAGCTGTTTTTT
CDR3aa: CASRLRGENTGELFF

v_gene: TRBV21-1
j_gene: TRBJ2-7
abundance: .
d_gene: .
CDR3nt: TGTGCCAGCGGGGGGGACAGGGGCGGCTCCTACGAGCAGTACTTC
CDR3aa: CASGGDRGGSYEQYF

v_gene: TRBV28
j_gene: TRBJ1-2
abundance: once
d_gene: .
CDR3nt: TGTGCGTCCGGTATCAGCGAAAAGCCCTATCCCGGCTACACCTTC
CDR3aa: CASGISEKPYPGYTF

v_gene: TRBV7-9
j_gene: TRBJ2-7
abundance: .
d_gene: TRBD2
CDR3nt: TGTGCCAGCAGCCCAGACCCGGGACTATCCAGGAAAGTGTACGAGCAGTACTTC
CDR3aa: CASSPDPGLSRKVYEQYF

v_gene: TRBV5-4
j_gene: TRBJ1-2
abundance: .
d_gene: TRBD1
CDR3nt: TGTGCCAGCAGCGCGACGGGACAGGGAAACTATGGCTACACCTTC
CDR3aa: CASSATGQGNYGYTF

v_gene: TRBV28
j_gene: TRBJ1-2
abundance: .
d_gene: .
CDR3nt: TGTGCCAGCAGTTTTGAGGTCGGTGTTATCACCTTC
CDR3aa: CASSFEVGVITF

v_gene: TRBV2
j_gene: TRBJ1-5
abundance: .
d_gene: TRBD1
CDR3nt: TGTGCCAGCAGTGAAGCATCCAGGGGGCGGGCCCCTCAGCCCCAGCATTTT
CDR3aa: CASSEASRGRAPQPQHF

v_gene: TRBV7-3
j_gene: TRBJ2-2
abundance: .
d_gene: TRBD1
CDR3nt: TGTGCCAGCAGCCAAAGCCCCCTTCCAGGGGGCATCGGGGAGCTGTTTTTT
CDR3aa: CASSQSPLPGGIGELFF

v_gene: TRBV6-5
j_gene: TRBJ1-5
abundance: .
d_gene: .
CDR3nt: TGTGCCAGCAGTTACTCCGGGGGGAACAATCAGCCCCAGCATTTT
CDR3aa: CASSYSGGNNQPQHF

v_gene: TRBV6-5
j_gene: TRBJ1-1
abundance: once
d_gene: TRBD1
CDR3nt: TGTGCCATCATACAGGGGGACGAAGCTTTCTTT
CDR3aa: CAIIQGDEAFF

v_gene: TRBV15
j_gene: TRBJ1-2
abundance: .
d_gene: TRBD1
CDR3nt: TGTGCCACCAGCAGAGACCTGACAGGGATCGGTAACTATGGCTACACCTTC
CDR3aa: CATSRDLTGIGNYGYTF

v_gene: TRBV14
j_gene: TRBJ2-5
abundance: few
d_gene: .
CDR3nt: TGTGCCAGCAGCCAATCCGTCGCGGAGACCCAGTACTTC
CDR3aa: CASSQSVAETQYF

v_gene: TRBV28
j_gene: TRBJ1-1
abundance: .
d_gene: .
CDR3nt: TGTGCCAGCAGCCTACCGGGGGGTGGCACTGAAGCTTTCTTT
CDR3aa: CASSLPGGGTEAFF

v_gene: TRBV4-1
j_gene: TRBJ2-5
abundance: once
d_gene: TRBD2
CDR3nt: TGCGCCAGCAGCCAAGAAAGGAAAGCGGGGCAAGAGACCCAGTACTTC
CDR3aa: CASSQERKAGQETQYF

v_gene: TRBV2
j_gene: TRBJ2-5
abundance: once
d_gene: .
CDR3nt: TGTGCCAGCAGTGTAGGAGAACAAGAGACCCAGTACTTC
CDR3aa: CASSVGEQETQYF

v_gene: TRBV11-2
j_gene: TRBJ2-2
abundance: .
d_gene: .
CDR3nt: TGTGCCAGCAGTTCAGGGTGGGCCGGGGAGCTGTTTTTT
CDR3aa: CASSSGWAGELFF

v_gene: TRBV6-5
j_gene: TRBJ1-2
abundance: .
d_gene: TRBD1
CDR3nt: TGTGCCAGCAGTTACTCGGGGGACAGGGACGGCTACACCTTC
CDR3aa: CASSYSGDRDGYTF

v_gene: TRBV28
j_gene: TRBJ2-7
abundance: .
d_gene: .
CDR3nt: TGTGCCAGCAGTTTATGCCCCCAGGGGCAGCCCTCCTACGAGCAGTACTTC
CDR3aa: CASSLCPQGQPSYEQYF

v_gene: TRBV7-8
j_gene: TRBJ1-2
abundance: few
d_gene: .
CDR3nt: TGTGCCAGCAGCCCCTTCGGACCGGGGGATGGCTACACCTTC
CDR3aa: CASSPFGPGDGYTF

v_gene: TRBV6-1
j_gene: TRBJ2-1
abundance: .
d_gene: .
CDR3nt: TGTGCCAGCACCCGGGACGGGAGTAATGAGCAGTTCTTC
CDR3aa: CASTRDGSNEQFF

v_gene: TRBV10-3
j_gene: TRBJ1-2
abundance: .
d_gene: .
CDR3nt: TGTGCCATCAGTGAGTCGGCGACTGGAGCGGACGGCTACACCTTC
CDR3aa: CAISESATGADGYTF

v_gene: TRBV5-1
j_gene: TRBJ1-1
abundance: .
d_gene: .
CDR3nt: TGCGCCAGCAGCTTAGACAAGAAAGCTTTCTTT
CDR3aa: CASSLDKKAFF

v_gene: TRBV6-5
j_gene: TRBJ1-1
abundance: .
d_gene: .
CDR3nt: TGTGCCAGCAGCCGGCGGGGGGGCCTCAACACTGAAGCTTTCTTT
CDR3aa: CASSRRGGLNTEAFF

v_gene: TRBV10-3
j_gene: TRBJ2-1
abundance: .
d_gene: TRBD1
CDR3nt: TGTGCCATCAACACACAGGGGGCAAAAGCTGAGCAGTTCTTC
CDR3aa: CAINTQGAKAEQFF

v_gene: TRBV10-1
j_gene: TRBJ2-7
abundance: .
d_gene: TRBD1
CDR3nt: TGCGCCAGCAGTGAGGGGACAGTTACCTCCTACGAGCAGTACTTC
CDR3aa: CASSEGTVTSYEQYF

v_gene: TRBV11-2
j_gene: TRBJ1-3
abundance: .
d_gene: .
CDR3nt: TGTGCCAGCAGCTTAGTGTTGCTGGGCTCAGGCTCTGGAAACACCATATATTTT
CDR3aa: CASSLVLLGSGSGNTIYF

v_gene: TRBV7-3
j_gene: TRBJ2-6
abundance: .
d_gene: .
CDR3nt: TGTGCCAGCAGATCCCTCTATGAAGACTCTGGGGCCAACGTCCTGACTTTC
CDR3aa: CASRSLYEDSGANVLTF

v_gene: TRBV11-2
j_gene: TRBJ2-3
abundance: .
d_gene: .
CDR3nt: TGTGCCAGCAGCATAACAGATACGCAGTATTTT
CDR3aa: CASSITDTQYF

v_gene: TRBV6-1
j_gene: TRBJ2-7
abundance: few
d_gene: .
CDR3nt: TGTGCCAGCAGTGAAGGGAAGGAGGCCTACGAGCAGTACTTC
CDR3aa: CASSEGKEAYEQYF

v_gene: TRBV15
j_gene: TRBJ2-4
abundance: .
d_gene: .
CDR3nt: TGTGCCACCAGCAGAGATTCTGCAGGGTGGAACATTCAGTACTTC
CDR3aa: CATSRDSAGWNIQYF

v_gene: TRBV14
j_gene: TRBJ1-4
abundance: .
d_gene: TRBD1
CDR3nt: TGTGCCAGCAGCCAAGAGAGGGGACAGGGGGAATCTGATGCAACTAATGAAAAACTGTTTTTT
CDR3aa: CASSQERGQGESDATNEKLFF

v_gene: TRBV30
j_gene: TRBJ1-6
abundance: .
d_gene: .
CDR3nt: TGTGCCTGGAGTCCCCGGTTCAAGTATTCACCCCTCCACTTT
CDR3aa: CAWSPRFKYSPLHF

v_gene: TRBV5-5
j_gene: TRBJ1-3
abundance: .
d_gene: TRBD1
CDR3nt: TGTGCCAGCAGCTTGTGGACAGGGAAATACTCTGGAAACACCATATATTTT
CDR3aa: CASSLWTGKYSGNTIYF

v_gene: TRBV15
j_gene: TRBJ1-2
abundance: .
d_gene: .
CDR3nt: TGTGCCACCAGCAGAAGGCCACCCCCGGGCTATGGCTACACCTTC
CDR3aa: CATSRRPPPGYGYTF

v_gene: TRBV18
j_gene: TRBJ2-4
abundance: once
d_gene: .
CDR3nt: TGTGCCAGCTCACTGCCGACAGAACCCTTAGCCAAAAACATTCAGTACTTC
CDR3aa: CASSLPTEPLAKNIQYF

v_gene: TRBV4-3
j_gene: TRBJ2-1
abundance: .
d_gene: TRBD2
CDR3nt: TGCGCCAGCAGCCAACACATAGCGGGGGGAACCTACAATGAGCAGTTCTTC
CDR3aa: CASSQHIAGGTYNEQFF

v_gene: TRBV28
j_gene: TRBJ1-4
abundance: .
d_gene: .
CDR3nt: TGTGCCAGCAGTTCGACAGCCCTTAATGAAAAACTGTTTTTT
CDR3aa: CASSSTALNEKLFF

v_gene: TRBV12-5
j_gene: TRBJ1-5
abundance: .
d_gene: .
CDR3nt: TGTGCTAGTGGTTTGGCAGGCATCAATCAGCCCCAGCATTTT
CDR3aa: CASGLAGINQPQHF

v_gene: TRBV5-1
j_gene: TRBJ2-6
abundance: .
d_gene: .
CDR3nt: TGCGCCAGCAGCTTCCCGTTCCATTTAAACTCCTCTGGGGCCAACGTCCTGACTTTC
CDR3aa: CASSFPFHLNSSGANVLTF

v_gene: TRBV19
j_gene: TRBJ2-3
abundance: .
d_gene: TRBD1
CDR3nt: TGTGCCAGTAGTCCGACAGGGGCAGATACGCAGTATTTT
CDR3aa: CASSPTGADTQYF

v_gene: TRBV19
j_gene: TRBJ1-4
abundance: .
d_gene: TRBD1
CDR3nt: TGTGCCAGTAGTACGGACAGGGGACGGGAAAAACTGTTTTTT
CDR3aa: CASSTDRGREKLFF

v_gene: TRBV6-5
j_gene: TRBJ1-3
abundance: few
d_gene: .
CDR3nt: TGTGCCAGCAGTCCGGGGAGAAGCTCTGGAAACACCATATATTTT
CDR3aa: CASSPGRSSGNTIYF

v_gene: TRBV6-1
j_gene: TRBJ1-2
abundance: once
d_gene: TRBD1
CDR3nt: TGTGCCAGCATTTCGGACAGGTCCGGCTATGGCTACACCTTC
CDR3aa: CASISDRSGYGYTF

v_gene: TRBV29-1
j_gene: TRBJ1-2
abundance: .
d_gene: .
CDR3nt: TGCAGCGTTCCCCTGGGGACAGGCTACACCTTC
CDR3aa: CSVPLGTGYTF